These 24 T cell receptor beta chains came from one sample sequenced in a study of T cell responses to AZD1222 COVID-19 vaccine. Sequencing was performed with immunoSEQ multiplex PCR; in TCRdb, only in-frame clones are kept and a portion is missing. The sample holds roughly 190,000 clones; roughly 92% are singletons and the top ten take about 3.5%. The sample was peripheral blood, taken 28 days after the second dose of the MenACWY control vaccine. The receptor source for this set is an adult who received the MenACWY meningococcal vaccine as a control.

CDR3 protein: CASSMGLRDTQYF. DNA for the CDR3: TGTGCCAGTAGTATGGGTTTGCGGGATACGCAGTATTTT. V and J are TRBV19 and TRBJ2-3; D not resolved. Trimming stripped 3 bases from V and 6 bases from J, with 10 bases between. This CDR3 has 13 residues. Germline CDR1 reads LNHDA; CDR2 reads SQIVND (reference sequence).

The chain joins TRBV14 to TRBJ2-3, with D hard to call. This CDR3 comprises 12 residues. Looked up from germline, CDR1 is SGHDN and CDR2 is FVKESK. V was cut by 1 base and J by 7 bases, with 6 bases left in between. In DNA form, the CDR3 reads TGTGCCAGCAGCCAAGTATGGAATACGCAGTATTTT. This translates into CASSQVWNTQYF.

Here the CDR3 reads CASSIGAVAATLHF. The CDR3 coding sequence is TGTGCCAGTAGTATAGGGGCTGTGGCCGCGACCCTCCACTTT. V gene TRBV19 combines with J gene TRBJ1-6; the D is unclear. Germline V gene lookup returns CDR1 LNHDA and CDR2 SQIVND (reference sequence). The CDR3 consists of 14 residues. V was cut by 1 base and J by 14 bases, with 15 bases left in between.

This rearrangement joins TRBV6-5 to TRBJ1-5; no reliable D call. The ends were cut back, 5 bases at V and 6 bases at J, with 11 bases in the middle. From germline, CDR1 is MNHEY and CDR2 SVGAGI. CDR3 length: 13 residues. The CDR3 loop is CASSMGGSQPQHF. The DNA of the CDR3 is TGTGCCAGCAGTATGGGAGGGAGTCAGCCCCAGCATTTT.

This chain links TRBV6-2 or TRBV6-3 with TRBJ1-6; D remains unclear. The CDR3 is made up of 15 amino acids. Germline CDR1 MNHEY, CDR2 SVGEGT. Trimming removed 2 bases from V and 6 bases from J, with 11 bases in between. Written as DNA, the CDR3 is TGTGCCAGCAGTTACCGGCGCGGAGGTAATTCACCCCTCCACTTT. It codes for CASSYRRGGNSPLHF.

V and J are TRBV19 and TRBJ1-2; 10 nucleotides line up with TRBD1. J was trimmed by 9 bases and V by 5 bases; bases with no gene match: 6. This CDR3 comprises 13 residues. From germline, CDR1 is LNHDA and CDR2 SQIVND (reference sequence). In nucleotides, the CDR3 is TGTGCCAGTAGTCCCGGGACAGGGGCCCGCTACACCTTC. Residues: CASSPGTGARYTF.

The chain combines TRBV5-1 with TRBJ2-1; TRBD2 agrees at 13 bases. V gave up 4 bases and J gave up 6 bases; unmatched junction bases: 10. The CDR3 has 17 residues. Germline V lookup: CDR1 SGHRS, CDR2 YFSETQ. As DNA, the CDR3 is TGCGCCAGCAGCCAACTAGCGGGAGGGCCAGGGGCCAATGAGCAGTTCTTC. It yields the protein CASSQLAGGPGANEQFF.

This chain joins TRBV11-3 and TRBJ2-1; possible D gene TRBD1, 6 bases. The length of the CDR3 is 13 residues. Trimming removed 6 bases from V and 6 bases from J, with 12 bases in between. Germline V gene data show CDR1 as SGHNT and CDR2 as YENEEA. CDR3 DNA: TGTGCCAGCAGACCTACAGGGTCCAATGAGCAGTTCTTC. This sequence encodes CASRPTGSNEQFF. The whole variable domain, filled in from reference TRBV11-3 and TRBJ2-1, reads EAGVVQSPRYKIIEKKQPVAFWCNPISGHNTLYWYLQNLGQGPELLIRYENEEAVDDSQLPKDRFSAERLKGVDSTLKIQPAELGDSAVYLCASRPTGSNEQFFGPGTRLTVL.

The rearrangement joins TRBV19 to TRBJ1-2; D is possibly TRBD1 (6 bases). Per the germline V gene, CDR1 is LNHDA and CDR2 is SQIVND (reference sequence). The CDR3 is 15 amino acids. Trimming took off 6 bases at V and 2 bases at J, with 16 bases between the two ends. CDR3 nucleotides: TGTGCCAGTAGGCCCGATGGGGGGCCCAACTATGGCTACACCTTC. Protein sequence: CASRPDGGPNYGYTF.

V and J are TRBV5-1 and TRBJ1-2; D not certain. Germline V gives CDR1 SGHRS, CDR2 YFSETQ. V was trimmed by 0 bases and J by 1 base, leaving 13 bases between them. The CDR3 is 16 amino acids. CDR3 sequence: CASSLGSQSINYGYTF. For the CDR3, the DNA is TGCGCCAGCAGCTTGGGTTCACAGTCTATTAACTATGGCTACACCTTC.

This clone came up once. V and J are TRBV11-2 and TRBJ2-1; D gene ambiguous. This CDR3 is built from 15 residues. Germline CDR1 reads SGHAT; CDR2 reads FQNNGV. V lost 1 base to trimming and J lost 4 bases, with 11 bases between them. The CDR3 here is CASSLGRQTYNEQFF. In nucleotides, the CDR3 is TGTGCCAGCAGCTTAGGTCGGCAAACGTACAATGAGCAGTTCTTC. The full variable domain, with the rest looked up from reference TRBV11-2 and TRBJ2-1, is EAGVAQSPRYKIIEKRQSVAFWCNPISGHATLYWYQQILGQGPKLLIQFQNNGVVDDSQLPKDRFSAERLKGVDSTLKIQPAKLEDSAVYLCASSLGRQTYNEQFFGPGTRLTVL.

This rearrangement joins TRBV7-2 to TRBJ1-2; TRBD1 matches at 7 bases. The CDR3 length is 14 residues. J lost 5 bases, V lost 5 bases, and 8 bases had no gene match. Germline V gene data show CDR1 as SGHTA and CDR2 as FQGNSA. The CDR3, as DNA: TGTGCCAGCAGCCTCGGGACAGAATCATATGGCTACACCTTC. Translation gives CASSLGTESYGYTF. Drawing the rest from reference TRBV7-2 and TRBJ1-2, the complete variable domain is GAGVSQSPSNKVTEKGKDVELRCDPISGHTALYWYRQSLGQGLEFLIYFQGNSAPDKSGLPSDRFSAERTGGSVSTLTIQRTQQEDSAVYLCASSLGTESYGYTFGSGTRLTVV.

This sequence joins TRBV30 and TRBJ2-7; 8 bases line up with TRBD1. Germline V gives CDR1 GTSNPN, CDR2 SVGIG (reference sequence). The CDR3 runs 13 residues. V shed 1 base, J shed 1 base, and the junction held 0 bases outside the gene matches. The CDR3 region is CAWSGDRSYEQYF. The CDR3 DNA reads as TGTGCCTGGAGTGGGGACAGGTCCTACGAGCAGTACTTC.

The V call is TRBV19, the J call TRBJ1-1; 7 bases agree with TRBD1. The junction had 5 bases not matched to a gene; V was cut back by 3 bases and J by 4 bases. Per germline, CDR1 LNHDA and CDR2 SQIVND (reference sequence). This CDR3 is built from 14 residues. CDR3 sequence: CASSIDRERTEAFF. The CDR3 bases are TGTGCCAGTAGTATTGACAGGGAGCGCACTGAAGCTTTCTTT.

This chain connects TRBV30 to TRBJ1-1; 9 nucleotides agree with TRBD1. The germline gives CDR1 GTSNPN, CDR2 SVGIG (reference sequence). The CDR3 length is 14 residues. V gave up 0 bases and J gave up 3 bases; unmatched junction bases: 2. The DNA of the CDR3 is TGTGCCTGGAGTGTTACAGGGGGCTACACTGAAGCTTTCTTT. Encoded protein: CAWSVTGGYTEAFF.

The genes are TRBV23-1 and TRBJ1-2; tentative D call: TRBD1 (6 bases). TRBV23-1 is recorded as an ORF, its role being uncertain. The CDR3 covers 14 residues. Trimming left V 2 bases short and J 7 bases short, with 14 bases between. DNA of the CDR3: TGCGCCAGCAGTCAACCACAGGGTTTCCGTGGCTACACCTTC. Its protein is CASSQPQGFRGYTF.

CDR3 nucleotide sequence: TGTGCCAGCAGCTCGCACAGGGGGAGGAACACCGGGGAGCTGTTTTTT. Residues: CASSSHRGRNTGELFF. The chain employs TRBV7-3 and TRBJ2-2; 8 bases align to TRBD1. The trim removed 4 bases at V and 1 base at J, leaving 5 bases unmatched. CDR3 length equals 16 residues. Germline V CDR1 and CDR2: SGHTA, FQGTGA.

The chain uses TRBV14 and TRBJ1-5; the D gene is possibly TRBD1 (5 bases). CDR1 is SGHDN and CDR2 is FVKESK in the germline V gene. The CDR3 is 14 residues long. V was cut by 4 bases and J by 7 bases, with 14 bases left in between. DNA for the CDR3: TGTGCCAGCAGCCTGGGGCAGGGACGCCAGCCCCAGCATTTT. Translated: CASSLGQGRQPQHF.

The chain joins TRBV19 to TRBJ2-1; the match to TRBD1 covers 10 bases. The CDR3 length is 14 residues. After removal of 5 bases from V and 8 bases from J, the junction contained 6 bases not matched to a gene. Germline V gene sequence: CDR1 LNHDA, CDR2 SQIVND (reference sequence). CDR3 region: CASSPGTGDHEQFF. The CDR3 region has the DNA TGTGCCAGTAGTCCCGGGACAGGGGACCATGAGCAGTTCTTC.

The CDR3 nucleotides read TGTGCCAGCTCACCACCGACAGGGGACGGAAACACCATATATTTT. It encodes CASSPPTGDGNTIYF. The genes are TRBV18 and TRBJ1-3; 8 positions agree with TRBD1. Trimming cost V 0 bases and J 4 bases; bases outside gene matches: 2. CDR1 and CDR2 from the germline V gene are KGHSH and LQKENI. The length of the CDR3 is 15 residues.

Of note for this clone: Within the sample, other DNA sequences also encode this same CDR3. This chain links TRBV12-3 or TRBV12-4 with TRBJ2-3; D not resolved. This CDR3 region has 12 residues. V was clipped by 0 bases and J by 5 bases, with 3 bases between them. This CDR3 is CASSLAGDTQYF. CDR3 DNA sequence: TGTGCCAGCAGTTTAGCGGGAGATACGCAGTATTTT.

The chain couples TRBV29-1 to TRBJ1-4; 8 positions agree with TRBD1. CDR1 is SQVTM, CDR2 ANQGSEA, per germline. There are 14 residues in the CDR3. Trimming took 3 bases from V and 4 from J; bases not matched to a gene: 4. CDR3 sequence reads: CSVESQGGNEKLFF. CDR3 coding DNA: TGCAGCGTTGAGTCACAGGGGGGTAATGAAAAACTGTTTTTT.

The V call is TRBV7-9, the J call TRBJ1-5, with D unresolved. The CDR3 contains 13 residues. The V and J ends lost 6 bases and 0 bases respectively, with 6 bases between them. From germline, CDR1 is SEHNR and CDR2 FQNEAQ (reference sequence). CDR3 protein: CASRGDSNQPQHF. Written as DNA, the CDR3 is TGTGCCAGCAGAGGTGATAGCAATCAGCCCCAGCATTTT.

J is TRBJ2-6 and V is TRBV11-3; possible D gene TRBD2, 6 bases. Germline lookup yields CDR1 SGHNT and CDR2 YENEEA. The length of the CDR3 is 17 residues. V shed 3 bases and J shed 2 bases, with 14 bases lying between them. This CDR3 reads CASSFRAGGPGANVLTF. As DNA, the CDR3 is TGTGCCAGCAGCTTCAGGGCCGGGGGTCCTGGGGCCAACGTCCTGACTTTC.